This T cell receptor (beta chain) derives from a study of CD8+CD57+ T cells in acquired aplastic anemia. The study profiled TCR beta VDJ and CDR3 using genomic DNA as template. TCRdb reprocessed the reads with MiXCR, giving one entry per CDR3 protein. The table shows about 470,000 distinct CDR3 sequences, with over 25% occurring only once. CD8+CD57+ cell expansion had been shown by flow cytometry in patients chosen for sequencing. Patient blood was sampled before any therapy had been received. V lost 1 base and J lost 3; bases outside the gene matches: 2. CDR1 SGDLS and CDR2 YYNGEE come from the germline V gene. This CDR3 is 14 amino acids long.

The rearrangement links TRBV9 to TRBJ2-7; 9 bases agree with TRBD1. The clonotype was recovered from a human donor with aplastic anemia. Sequenced sample: sorted CD4+, CD8+, or CD8+CD57+ T cells (not recorded which) from PBMCs. CDR3 sequence reads: CASSVPGQGYEQYF. Here the CDR3 DNA reads TGTGCCAGCAGCGTACCGGGACAGGGCTACGAGCAGTACTTC. Complete variable domain (other parts from reference TRBV9 and TRBJ2-7): DSGVTQTPKHLITATGQRVTLRCSPRSGDLSVYWYQQSLDQGLQFLIQYYNGEERAKGNILERFSAQQFPDLHSELNLSSLELGDSALYFCASSVPGQGYEQYFGPGTRLTVT.